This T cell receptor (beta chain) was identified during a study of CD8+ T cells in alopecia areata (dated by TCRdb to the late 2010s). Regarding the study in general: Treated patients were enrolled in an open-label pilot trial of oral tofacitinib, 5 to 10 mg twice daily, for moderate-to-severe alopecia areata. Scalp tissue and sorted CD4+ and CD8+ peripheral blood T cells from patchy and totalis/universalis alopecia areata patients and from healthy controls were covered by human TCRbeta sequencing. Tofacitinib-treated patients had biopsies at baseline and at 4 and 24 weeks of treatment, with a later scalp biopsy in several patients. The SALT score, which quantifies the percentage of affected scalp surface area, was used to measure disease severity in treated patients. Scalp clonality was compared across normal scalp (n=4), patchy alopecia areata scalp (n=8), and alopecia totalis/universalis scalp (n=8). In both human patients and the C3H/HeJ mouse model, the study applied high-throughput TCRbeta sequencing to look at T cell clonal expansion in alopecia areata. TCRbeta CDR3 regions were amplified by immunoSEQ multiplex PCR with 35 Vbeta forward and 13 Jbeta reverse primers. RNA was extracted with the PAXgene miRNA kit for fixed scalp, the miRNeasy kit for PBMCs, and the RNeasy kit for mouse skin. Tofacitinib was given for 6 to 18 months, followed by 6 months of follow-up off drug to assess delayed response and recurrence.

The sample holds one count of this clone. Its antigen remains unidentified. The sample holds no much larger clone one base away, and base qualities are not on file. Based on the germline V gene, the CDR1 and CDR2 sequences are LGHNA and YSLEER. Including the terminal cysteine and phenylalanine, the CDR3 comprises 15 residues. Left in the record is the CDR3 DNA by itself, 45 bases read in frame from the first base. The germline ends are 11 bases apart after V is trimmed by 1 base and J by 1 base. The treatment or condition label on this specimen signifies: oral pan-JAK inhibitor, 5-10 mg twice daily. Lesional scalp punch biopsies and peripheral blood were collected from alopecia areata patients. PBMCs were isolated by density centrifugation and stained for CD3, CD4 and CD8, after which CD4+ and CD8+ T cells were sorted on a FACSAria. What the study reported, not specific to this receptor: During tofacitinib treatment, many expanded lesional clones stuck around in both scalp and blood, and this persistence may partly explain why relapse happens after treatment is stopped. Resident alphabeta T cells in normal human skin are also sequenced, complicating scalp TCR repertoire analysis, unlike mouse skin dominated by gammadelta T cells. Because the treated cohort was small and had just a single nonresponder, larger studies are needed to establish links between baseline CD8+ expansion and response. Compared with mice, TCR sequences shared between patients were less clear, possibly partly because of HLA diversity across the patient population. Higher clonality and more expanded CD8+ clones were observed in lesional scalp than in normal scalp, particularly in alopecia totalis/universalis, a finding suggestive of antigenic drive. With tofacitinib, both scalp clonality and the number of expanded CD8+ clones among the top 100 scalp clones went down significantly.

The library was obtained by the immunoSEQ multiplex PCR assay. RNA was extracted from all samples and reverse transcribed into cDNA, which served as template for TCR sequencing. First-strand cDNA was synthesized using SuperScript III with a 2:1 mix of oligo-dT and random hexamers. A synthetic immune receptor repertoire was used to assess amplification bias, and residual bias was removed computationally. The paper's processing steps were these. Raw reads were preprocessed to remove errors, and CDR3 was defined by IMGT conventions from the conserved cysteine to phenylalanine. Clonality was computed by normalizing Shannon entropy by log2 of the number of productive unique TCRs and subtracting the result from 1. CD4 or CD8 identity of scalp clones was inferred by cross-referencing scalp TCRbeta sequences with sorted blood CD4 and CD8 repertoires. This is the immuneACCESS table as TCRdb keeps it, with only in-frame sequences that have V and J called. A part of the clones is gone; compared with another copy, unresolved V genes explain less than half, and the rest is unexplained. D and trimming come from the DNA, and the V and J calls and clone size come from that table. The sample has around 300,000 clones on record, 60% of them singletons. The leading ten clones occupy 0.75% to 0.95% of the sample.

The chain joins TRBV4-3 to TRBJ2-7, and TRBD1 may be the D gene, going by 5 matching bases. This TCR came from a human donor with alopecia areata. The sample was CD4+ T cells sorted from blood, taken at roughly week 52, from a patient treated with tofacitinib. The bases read TGCGCCAGCAGCCAAGGGTACCAGGGATCCTACGAGCAGTACTTC. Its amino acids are CASSQGYQGSYEQYF.